The 7 T cell receptor beta chains below were found in one sample sequenced in a study of blood T cell repertoires in COVID-19 (TCRdb year 2020). Library preparation employed the immunoSEQ multiplex PCR assay. The immuneACCESS repertoire file appears here via TCRdb, limited to in-frame rearrangements. These files lack a portion of the clones; in checked studies, under half of the deficit traces to unresolved V genes, and the cause of the others is not known. A total of about 350,000 clones appear in this sample, over 75% of them only once. The ten largest clonotypes hold more than 0.9% of the sample. The sample consisted of PBMCs or T cells enriched from blood (not recorded which). The receptor source for this set is a woman aged 25 to 39 who had recovered from COVID-19.

The V and J genes are TRBV7-8 and TRBJ2-2, with D perhaps matching TRBD2 (5 bases). Germline CDR1 SGHVS, CDR2 FQNEAQ. The CDR3 runs to 15 residues. Trimming cost V 4 bases and J 4 bases, with 13 bases left between them. CDR3 bases: TGTGCCAGCAGCTCGACTACTGGGGTCACCGGGGAGCTGTTTTTT. Its translation is CASSSTTGVTGELFF.

This chain links TRBV11-2 with TRBJ2-3; 8 bases align to TRBD1. The CDR3 runs 17 residues. CDR1 SGHAT and CDR2 FQNNGV come from the germline V gene. With V trimmed by 4 bases and J by 0 bases, 9 bases remained unmatched. The CDR3 loop is CASSSLRDRLSTDTQYF. Written as DNA, the CDR3 is TGTGCCAGCAGCTCTCTCCGGGACAGGTTAAGCACAGATACGCAGTATTTT. Variable domain in full (rest from reference TRBV11-2 and TRBJ2-3): EAGVAQSPRYKIIEKRQSVAFWCNPISGHATLYWYQQILGQGPKLLIQFQNNGVVDDSQLPKDRFSAERLKGVDSTLKIQPAKLEDSAVYLCASSSLRDRLSTDTQYFGPGTRLTVL.

The J gene is TRBJ1-5, the V gene TRBV19, with no clear D. This CDR3 has 16 amino acids. Trimming took off 6 bases at V and 2 bases at J, with 17 bases between the two ends. Germline CDR1 is LNHDA and CDR2 is SQIVND (reference sequence). The CDR3 nucleotides are TGTGCCAGTAGACACCGCGGTGCACAAGGCAATCAGCCCCAGCATTTT. This translates into CASRHRGAQGNQPQHF.

The gene calls are TRBV4-1 and TRBJ2-3, with 11 bases that match TRBD1. The CDR3 has 17 amino acids. The germline V gene has CDR1 MGHRA and CDR2 YSYEKL. After removal of 3 bases from V and 4 bases from J, the junction contained 9 bases not matched to a gene. CDR3 nucleotides: TGCGCCAGCAGCCAGGAAACGGACAGGGGGCGGGCAGATACGCAGTATTTT. Translation gives CASSQETDRGRADTQYF.

The chain couples TRBV7-2 to TRBJ2-3, with 13 positions matching TRBD2. After removal of 5 bases from V and 2 bases from J, the junction contained 13 bases not matched to a gene. The germline CDR1 and CDR2 sequences are SGHTA and FQGNSA. This CDR3 spans 19 amino acids. The CDR3 sequence is CASSRSGTSGAALTDTQYF. Written as DNA, the CDR3 is TGTGCCAGCAGCCGTTCCGGGACTAGCGGGGCCGCCCTCACAGATACGCAGTATTTT.

This chain joins TRBV24-1 and TRBJ1-6; 9 positions match TRBD1. The CDR3 length is 14 residues. After removal of 9 bases from V and 8 bases from J, the junction contained 7 bases not matched to a gene. Germline values: CDR1 KGHDR, CDR2 SFDVKD. In DNA form, the CDR3 reads TGTGCCACCCCAGGGACAGGGCTCCATTCACCCCTCCACTTT. This gives the protein CATPGTGLHSPLHF.

The V gene is TRBV5-4, the J gene TRBJ2-2, with D possibly matching TRBD2 (7 bases). V lost 3 bases and J lost 3, with 12 bases in between. Germline assignment: CDR1 SGHNT and CDR2 YYREEE (reference sequence). This CDR3 is built from 15 residues. CDR3 bases: TGTGCCAGCAGCTGGGGAGGGGGATACACCGGGGAGCTGTTTTTT. It is translated as CASSWGGGYTGELFF. The full variable domain, completed using reference TRBV5-4 and TRBJ2-2, is ETGVTQSPTHLIKTRGQQVTLRCSSQSGHNTVSWYQQALGQGPQFIFQYYREEENGRGNFPPRFSGLQFPNYSSELNVNALELDDSALYLCASSWGGGYTGELFFGEGSRLTVL.